This TCR beta chain was captured in a study of PD-L1 blockade in urothelial cancer. Study background: Investigators checked blood 3 weeks (second dose) and 6 weeks after treatment start. Blood-derived samples held a median 141,255 T cells.

The protocol was immunoSEQ multiplex PCR, while the TCRdb copy is restricted to in-frame clones and leaves out a portion. Found here are some 48,000 clones, about 86% of them singletons; the top ten hold about 10%. The sample's time point: peripheral blood 6 weeks after treatment start. Each individual provided 1 to 8 samples (taken pretreatment and on-treatment). The CDR3 spans 16 residues. The germline V gene has CDR1 LNHDA and CDR2 SQIVND (reference sequence). With 5 bases clipped from V and 4 bases from J, the junction kept 10 bases outside the gene matches. This chain uses TRBV19 with TRBJ2-5, with 10 bases that match TRBD1. This sample comprised PBMCs, obtained around atezolizumab (anti-PD-L1) treatment. The TCR sequence derives from a man between 60 and 75 years old with urothelial cancer. CDR3 sequence (DNA): TGTGCCAGTAGTTCTCTCCGGGACAGGGGTGGAGAGACCCAGTACTTC. This codes for CASSSLRDRGGETQYF.